Sequencing of this T cell receptor beta chain was carried out in a study of glioma-infiltrating T cells after dendritic cell vaccination. Germline loops: CDR1 SGHRS, CDR2 YFSETQ. The junction had 10 bases not matched to a gene; V was cut back by 2 bases and J by 2 bases. This CDR3 has 16 amino acids. Concerning this clone: Its antigen is unidentified.

Time point in this sample: after dendritic cell vaccination, including at tumor progression/relapse. TCRdb's copy holds only in-frame clones and misses some; the assay was immunoSEQ multiplex PCR. Among tens of thousands of clones listed, more than 75% were seen once. Study-level results: Complete blood and tumor specimen sets were limited to few patients.

The receptor was derived from a human donor with glioblastoma. The source material was blood, sampled after dendritic cell vaccination. The chain employs TRBV5-1 and TRBJ2-7, with 7 bases that match TRBD1. The DNA for the CDR3 is TGCGCCAGCAGCTTCAGACAGGGAGCCAAAACCTACGAGCAGTACTTC. Translating gives CASSFRQGAKTYEQYF.